One sample yielded the 30 T cell receptor beta chains listed below, sequenced in a study of T cell repertoires in cytomegalovirus infection. TCRdb passed the reads through MiXCR, listing each CDR3 protein once. The sample yields around 330,000 distinct CDR3 sequences, roughly a sixth seen once. What was sequenced was PBMCs. The receptors derive from a human donor in good health (CMV status not recorded). Some clones in this sample may be carry-over from other donors' samples.

This clonotype showed up just a few times. The CDR3 spells CASNTRGRGDTQYF. The DNA for the CDR3 is TGTGCCAGCAACACGCGGGGGAGGGGAGATACGCAGTATTTT. V gene TRBV12-3 or TRBV12-4 combines with J gene TRBJ2-3; 7 bases agree with TRBD2. V was clipped by 7 bases and J by 5 bases; unmatched bases: 9. The CDR3 loop spans 14 amino acids.

The chain has TRBV2 and TRBJ2-2; D unresolved. Germline V CDR1 and CDR2: SNHLY, FYNNEI. Trimming left V 8 bases short and J 5 bases short, with 21 bases between. The length of the CDR3 is 16 residues. CDR3 nucleotide sequence: TGTGCCAGCTCGGGCGCCCCTTCATTAATGACCGGGGAGCTGTTTTTT. This translates into CASSGAPSLMTGELFF. Together with reference TRBV2 and TRBJ2-2, the CDR3 gives the full variable domain: EPEVTQTPSHQVTQMGQEVILRCVPISNHLYFYWYRQILGQKVEFLVSFYNNEISEKSEIFDDQFSVERPDGSNFTLKIRSTKLEDSAMYFCASSGAPSLMTGELFFGEGSRLTVL.

The chain is built from TRBV20-1 and TRBJ1-2; D unresolved. The V end was cut by 5 bases, the J end by 0 bases, with 19 bases between. This CDR3 is 16 amino acids long. CDR1 and CDR2 from the germline V gene are DFQATT and SNEGSKA (reference sequence). The CDR3 reads CSAGEHSGVANYGYTF. In DNA, the CDR3 is TGCAGTGCTGGGGAACACAGTGGGGTAGCTAACTATGGCTACACCTTC.

A few counts support this clonotype. The chain carries TRBV19 and TRBJ1-1; D unresolved. CDR3 length: 12 residues. The V end was cut by 2 bases, the J end by 7 bases, with 8 bases between. Looked up from germline, CDR1 is LNHDA and CDR2 is SQIVND (reference sequence). The CDR3 loop reads CASSIINGEAFF. CDR3 sequence (DNA): TGTGCCAGTAGTATAATCAATGGTGAAGCTTTCTTT.

At least ten counts were recorded for this clonotype. The chain has TRBV7-2 and TRBJ2-5, with D unresolved. The CDR3 covers 13 residues. Germline V lookup: CDR1 SGHTA, CDR2 FQGNSA. The ends were cut back, 5 bases at V and 3 bases at J, with 10 bases in the middle. The CDR3 protein is CASSRGPEETQYF. CDR3 DNA sequence: TGTGCCAGCAGCCGAGGCCCTGAAGAGACCCAGTACTTC.

This clonotype was detected many times. The chain joins TRBV7-2 to TRBJ2-7, with TRBD2 matching over 12 bases. The CDR3 has 19 residues. Trimming took 3 bases from V and 2 from J; bases not matched to a gene: 14. Germline V gene sequence: CDR1 SGHTA, CDR2 FQGNSA. The CDR3 DNA follows: TGTGCCAGCAGCTTGATTGAGGCCCTAGCGGGGGGGCCGCCCTACGAGCAGTACTTC. This gives the protein CASSLIEALAGGPPYEQYF.

This clonotype has at least ten counts. The chain combines TRBV12-3 or TRBV12-4 with TRBJ1-1, with 7 bases that match TRBD1. The junction had 3 bases not matched to a gene; V was cut back by 5 bases and J by 6 bases. The CDR3 is 12 amino acids. CDR3 amino acids: CASSDRVPEAFF. The CDR3, as DNA: TGTGCCAGCAGTGACAGGGTACCTGAAGCTTTCTTT.

V gene TRBV12-3 or TRBV12-4 combines with J gene TRBJ1-5, with 8 positions matching TRBD1. V shed 6 bases and J 3 bases; nucleotides not matched to a gene: 25. The CDR3 sequence is 21 residues long. CDR3 DNA sequence: TGTGCCAGCAGCCGTAGAATCAAGGACAGGGTCTTTCTCTCCGTCAATCAGCCCCAGCATTTT. This sequence encodes CASSRRIKDRVFLSVNQPQHF.

This clonotype was counted at least ten times. The chain combines TRBV7-2 with TRBJ2-3, with 10 bases fitting TRBD2. CDR1 is SGHTA and CDR2 is FQGNSA in the germline V gene. The CDR3 runs 16 residues. J lost 9 bases, V lost 3 bases, and 12 bases had no gene match. CDR3 nucleotides: TGTGCCAGCAGCTTGGTGCAGCGGGGGGGCCGTGGCACGCAGTATTTT. Translating it yields CASSLVQRGGRGTQYF.

The rearrangement uses TRBV11-2 and TRBJ2-5, with 13 bases identical to TRBD2. V was clipped by 6 bases and J by 1 base; unmatched bases: 5. Per the germline V gene, CDR1 is SGHAT and CDR2 is FQNNGV. CDR3 size: 16 residues. Here the CDR3 DNA reads TGTGCCAGCAGACGACTAGCGGGGGGACTCCAAGAGACCCAGTACTTC. Translation gives CASRRLAGGLQETQYF. The full variable domain, with the rest looked up from reference TRBV11-2 and TRBJ2-5, is EAGVAQSPRYKIIEKRQSVAFWCNPISGHATLYWYQQILGQGPKLLIQFQNNGVVDDSQLPKDRFSAERLKGVDSTLKIQPAKLEDSAVYLCASRRLAGGLQETQYFGPGTRLLVL.

Only a few counts were recorded for this clonotype. The CDR3 DNA sequence: TGTGCCAGCAGCCCCCGAGACGGGACCTACGAGCAGTACTTC. Protein sequence: CASSPRDGTYEQYF. This chain joins TRBV11-3 and TRBJ2-7; tentatively, D is TRBD2 (5 bases). The CDR3 is made up of 14 amino acids. V lost 5 bases, J lost 2 bases, and 13 bases lay in between. The germline gives CDR1 SGHNT, CDR2 YENEEA.

The chain couples TRBV12-3 or TRBV12-4 to TRBJ1-1; D might be TRBD1 (5 bases). With 4 bases removed from V and 5 bases from J, the gap between germline ends came to 11 bases. The CDR3 spans 13 residues. CDR3 sequence (DNA): TGTGCCAGCAGTTCCAGGGATTTGACTGAAGCTTTCTTT. As protein: CASSSRDLTEAFF.

This clonotype was observed many times. The gene calls are TRBV6-5 and TRBJ2-3; D uncertain. Germline CDR1 and CDR2: MNHEY and SVGAGI. Trimming took off 10 bases at V and 6 bases at J, with 23 bases between the two ends. This CDR3 is built from 15 residues. The CDR3 loop is CATQPVRFTQDTQYF. CDR3 nucleotides: TGTGCCACCCAACCGGTCAGATTTACTCAGGATACGCAGTATTTT.

The V call is TRBV4-1, the J call TRBJ2-6, with D maybe TRBD2 (6 bases). V lost 0 bases to trimming and J lost 4 bases, with 10 bases between them. The CDR3 is 16 residues long. CDR1 and CDR2 from the germline V gene are MGHRA and YSYEKL. CDR3 nucleotide sequence: TGCGCCAGCAGCCAAGATGGAGGGTACGGGGCCAACGTCCTGACTTTC. It yields the protein CASSQDGGYGANVLTF.

The chain carries TRBV20-1 and TRBJ2-7; 12 bases are a match to TRBD1. V dropped 1 base and J dropped 7; count of bases not matched to a gene: 11. Germline V lookup: CDR1 DFQATT, CDR2 SNEGSKA (reference sequence). This CDR3 has 16 amino acids. The chain's CDR3 is CSARALARDRGQEQYF. DNA for the CDR3: TGCAGTGCTAGAGCCCTCGCCCGGGACAGGGGGCAAGAGCAGTACTTC.

The rearrangement uses TRBV19 and TRBJ2-1; a possible D gene is TRBD2 (5 bases). The germline V and J ends were trimmed by 7 bases and 9 bases, with 22 bases remaining between them. The CDR3 length is 15 residues. Germline V lookup: CDR1 LNHDA, CDR2 SQIVND (reference sequence). The CDR3 is CASTPVSVPTGEQFF. DNA of the CDR3: TGTGCCAGTACCCCGGTTAGCGTACCAACGGGTGAGCAGTTCTTC.

In this sample, this clonotype turned up a few times. V is TRBV7-2 and J is TRBJ2-7; 7 nucleotides match TRBD2. Trimming cost V 0 bases and J 6 bases; bases outside gene matches: 5. This CDR3 is built from 14 residues. Per germline, CDR1 SGHTA and CDR2 FQGNSA. The DNA of the CDR3 is TGTGCCAGCAGCTTAGCGTGGGGCGGGGGCGAGCAGTACTTC. This codes for CASSLAWGGGEQYF.

The CDR3 coding sequence is TGTGCCAGCTCACCCGGGGGCACGGAGGCCTACGAGCAGTACTTC. Its protein product is CASSPGGTEAYEQYF. The chain combines TRBV18 with TRBJ2-7; D is perhaps TRBD1 or TRBD2 (6 bases each). Germline CDR1 KGHSH, CDR2 LQKENI. The V and J ends lost 3 bases and 2 bases respectively, with 14 bases between them. CDR3 length: 15 residues.

CDR3 bases: TGCAGTGCTAGGGAGACTAGCGGGGGTTACAATGAGCAGTTCTTC. Translating gives CSARETSGGYNEQFF. This chain connects TRBV20-1 to TRBJ2-1; 12 nucleotides agree with TRBD2. Trimming removed 3 bases from V and 4 bases from J; junction bases left unmatched: 4. The CDR3 has 15 amino acids. In germline, CDR1 is DFQATT, CDR2 SNEGSKA (reference sequence).

This clonotype turned up a few times. This chain uses TRBV14 with TRBJ1-2; D call uncertain. The CDR3 runs 14 residues. V lost 0 bases and J lost 2, with 7 bases in between. Germline V gene data show CDR1 as SGHDN and CDR2 as FVKESK. CDR3 residues: CASSQDQQNYGYTF. CDR3 DNA: TGTGCCAGCAGCCAAGATCAGCAGAACTATGGCTACACCTTC.

This clonotype showed up just a few times. The genes are TRBV28 and TRBJ2-7, with a weak D call TRBD1 (6 bases). CDR3 length equals 15 residues. V was trimmed by 3 bases and J by 4 bases, leaving 16 bases between them. Looked up from germline, CDR1 is MDHEN and CDR2 is SYDVKM. The CDR3 is CASSFSAGAGYEQYF. CDR3 coding DNA: TGTGCCAGCAGTTTCTCGGCAGGGGCCGGGTACGAGCAGTACTTC.

In this sample, this clonotype turned up once. The chain couples TRBV20-1 to TRBJ2-1; 12 nucleotides agree with TRBD2. This CDR3 has 18 residues. Germline trimming cut 3 bases from V and 0 bases from J; bases unmatched to any gene: 9. Germline CDR1 reads DFQATT; CDR2 reads SNEGSKA (reference sequence). This CDR3 is CSASASGGAEGSYNEQFF. CDR3 in DNA: TGCAGTGCTAGTGCTAGCGGGGGGGCGGAAGGCTCCTACAATGAGCAGTTCTTC.

In this sample, this clonotype turned up a few times. The chain is built from TRBV2 and TRBJ2-7, with D maybe TRBD2 (6 bases). The CDR3 totals 13 residues. The germline V gene has CDR1 SNHLY and CDR2 FYNNEI. V was shortened by 1 base and J by 6 bases, with 10 bases between the two germline ends. CDR3 residues: CASSEDMRGEQYF. The DNA of the CDR3 is TGTGCCAGCAGTGAAGATATGCGGGGCGAGCAGTACTTC. Complete variable domain (other parts from reference TRBV2 and TRBJ2-7): EPEVTQTPSHQVTQMGQEVILRCVPISNHLYFYWYRQILGQKVEFLVSFYNNEISEKSEIFDDQFSVERPDGSNFTLKIRSTKLEDSAMYFCASSEDMRGEQYFGPGTRLTVT.

V usage is TRBV19 and J usage is TRBJ1-5; TRBD1 might be the D (6 bases). Trimming cost V 3 bases and J 2 bases, with 14 bases left between them. CDR1 is LNHDA, CDR2 SQIVND, per germline (reference sequence). The CDR3 runs to 16 residues. CDR3 nucleotides: TGTGCCAGTAGTATTGGGCAGGGGTTAGGCAATCAGCCCCAGCATTTT. Translation gives CASSIGQGLGNQPQHF.

The rearrangement uses TRBV3-1 and TRBJ2-5; TRBD2 might be the D (5 bases). Germline lookup yields CDR1 LGHDT and CDR2 YNNKEL (reference sequence). The V and J ends lost 4 bases and 5 bases respectively, with 17 bases between them. The CDR3 spans 15 residues. The CDR3 nucleotides are TGTGCCAGCAGCCCCTGGACGGGGAGAGGTGAGACCCAGTACTTC. This sequence encodes CASSPWTGRGETQYF.

The chain couples TRBV20-1 to TRBJ1-6; unclear D gene. The CDR3 contains 17 residues. Germline V gene data show CDR1 as DFQATT and CDR2 as SNEGSKA (reference sequence). V dropped 3 bases and J dropped 0 bases, with 15 bases sitting between them. The DNA for the CDR3 is TGCAGTGCTAGTCTGGGCCCTACCGGCTCCTATAATTCACCCCTCCACTTT. Translated, it gives CSASLGPTGSYNSPLHF.

This clonotype has a count of ten or more. J is TRBJ1-2 and V is TRBV28, with TRBD1 matching over 7 bases. CDR3 size: 14 residues. Germline V gene lookup returns CDR1 MDHEN and CDR2 SYDVKM. Germline trimming cut 4 bases from V and 4 bases from J; bases unmatched to any gene: 6. CDR3 sequence (DNA): TGTGCCAGCAGTTCCGGGACAGCTCTCTATGGCTACACCTTC. Protein: CASSSGTALYGYTF.

This clonotype was counted only a few times. The chain employs TRBV4-2 and TRBJ2-3; 13 bases agree with TRBD2. The germline gives CDR1 LGHNA, CDR2 YNFKEQ. With 3 bases clipped from V and 7 bases from J, the junction kept 4 bases outside the gene matches. The CDR3 length is 15 residues. CDR3 coding DNA: TGTGCCAGCAGCCACACTAGCGGGGGGGCCCATACGCAGTATTTT. It translates to CASSHTSGGAHTQYF.

This chain's CDR3 is CASSQQVINEQFF. The CDR3 nucleotides read TGTGCCAGCAGCCAACAGGTCATCAATGAGCAGTTCTTC. The chain recombines TRBV6-2 or TRBV6-3 with TRBJ2-1; D is perhaps TRBD1 (5 bases). Per germline, CDR1 MNHEY and CDR2 SVGEGT. The germline V and J ends were trimmed by 6 bases and 6 bases, with 12 bases remaining between them. CDR3 length equals 13 residues.

This clonotype was found many times. The chain recombines TRBV7-2 with TRBJ2-5; D not certain. Germline loops: CDR1 SGHTA, CDR2 FQGNSA. Trimming stripped 1 base from V and 5 bases from J, with 11 bases between. The CDR3 extends over 14 amino acids. Written as DNA, the CDR3 is TGTGCCAGCAGCTTAGGTAGCTTTGGTGAGACCCAGTACTTC. Translating it yields CASSLGSFGETQYF. The full variable domain, rest sourced from reference TRBV7-2 and TRBJ2-5, is GAGVSQSPSNKVTEKGKDVELRCDPISGHTALYWYRQSLGQGLEFLIYFQGNSAPDKSGLPSDRFSAERTGGSVSTLTIQRTQQEDSAVYLCASSLGSFGETQYFGPGTRLLVL.